This TCR beta chain derives from a study of blood T cells in healthy people across ages. As for the study in general: Template switching picked up about one barcoded beta molecule for each two T cells.

Together with a sample-barcoded 5' primer, a J-beta primer mix was included in a second PCR lasting about 7 to 12 cycles. Through a template-switch adaptor with 12 random nucleotides, each cDNA molecule received a tag. TCRdb itself ran the 5' RACE reads through MiXCR, one entry per CDR3 protein. The sample includes 700,000 to 900,000 distinct CDR3 sequences, roughly 53% seen only once; the top ten take roughly 40%. Trimming shortened V by 6 bases and J by 5 bases, and 13 bases separated the two germline ends. The CDR3 consists of 13 residues. Input material: blood. The source is a man older than 75 in good health. This chain connects TRBV12-3 or TRBV12-4 to TRBJ1-1; D gene unclear. CDR3 bases: TGTGCCAGCAGCCGCAATGGAGGGACTGAAGCTTTCTTT. This gives the protein CASSRNGGTEAFF.